The 2 T cell receptor beta chains listed next were all sequenced from one sample in a study of blood T cell repertoires in COVID-19. The repertoire was sequenced with immunoSEQ multiplex PCR; TCRdb's copy has only in-frame clones and lacks some. There are about 150,000 clones in the sample; 75% to 90% occur only once, and about 0.58% lies in the top ten. Sequenced sample: peripheral blood. These receptors all stem from a man between 60 and 75 years old with acute or convalescent COVID-19.

The gene calls are TRBV5-4 and TRBJ1-6; possible D gene TRBD1, 6 bases. This CDR3 contains 17 residues. The germline CDR1 and CDR2 sequences are SGHNT and YYREEE (reference sequence). Trimming removed 4 bases at V and 8 bases at J, with 22 bases between. The CDR3 is CASSAEAQGRMDSPLHF. The CDR3 coding sequence is TGTGCCAGCAGCGCCGAGGCACAGGGTCGGATGGATTCACCCCTCCACTTT.

The sample holds one count of this clone. The rearrangement uses TRBV27 and TRBJ1-5; unclear D gene. The length of the CDR3 is 13 residues. The V end lost 3 bases, the J end lost 6 bases, and 9 bases lay between the germline ends. Germline CDR1 reads MNHEY; CDR2 reads SMNVEV (reference sequence). The CDR3 protein is CASSFSPRQPQHF. The CDR3 region has the DNA TGTGCCAGCAGTTTTTCCCCCCGTCAGCCCCAGCATTTT.